This TCR beta chain came from a study of cytomegalovirus exposure and HLA in healthy donors (dated by TCRdb to the late 2010s). Turning to the overall study: A later analysis indicated that the 95 to 150 validation repertoires were generated on the platform also employed for the approximately 690 repertoires of the first cohort. The aim of the study was to test whether cataloging public T cell receptors could identify signatures of past pathogen exposure. Along with the roughly 700-subject first cohort, a separate validation cohort of over 90 different subjects was used. To predict cytomegalovirus infection status, the study combined high-throughput TCR immunosequencing, statistical association of individual TCRs with disease status, and machine learning.

Receptor libraries were prepared by the immunoSEQ multiplex PCR assay. Concerning the study's data processing: A statistical classification framework was built for diagnosing cytomegalovirus status from the catalog of TCR beta chain sequences. As stored in TCRdb, this immuneACCESS dataset retains in-frame rearrangements with V and J assigned. A fraction of the clones does not appear; measured against another copy, unresolved V genes explain less than half of the discrepancy, and the remainder lacks a known reason. The DNA gave D and trimming, while V, J and clone size come from that table. Across this sample there are about 150,000 clones, with about 86% seen only once. Together, the top ten hold about 2.2% of the sample. This clone was seen once. Its antigen is still unknown. No quality values exist for individual bases; no much larger clone is one base distant. Donors formed part of the validation cohort, which comprised over a hundred subjects and was distinct from the first cohort of several hundred subjects.

The full study reports these points: Cytomegalovirus status was reported to be diagnosed by the classifier with high specificity and sensitivity in both the original and validation cohorts. In vitro tests confirmed that a few of the cytomegalovirus-associated TCR beta chains recognize cytomegalovirus antigens. A total of about 180 TCR beta chains were listed by the study as associated with cytomegalovirus. Most TCR sequences were seen in very few donors, while some public TCRs were found in many individuals. Of the cluster scores, 85% to 95% were above 0 in a later analysis, which found that TCRs clustered in the first cohort also tended to co-occur in the 120 or so validation repertoires. A later analysis lacked HLA typing for the validation cohort, so it scored co-occurrence in that cohort across all 130 or so repertoires. The authors suggested that the approach could potentially be generalized to other disease states and immunological phenotypes.

Deletion took 1 base off V and 10 bases off J, with a span of 11 bases between the germline ends. The germline V gene (reference sequence) supplies CDR1 MNHEY and CDR2 SMNVEV. The CDR3 has 13 amino acids, counting the end cysteine and phenylalanine. Of the read, only the CDR3 DNA is kept; its 39 bases are in frame from base 1. The sequenced sample was PBMCs. The sequence joins TRBV27 to TRBJ2-1; D gene: possibly TRBD1, on 5 matching bases. This TCR derives from a human donor in good health. The CDR3 protein is CASSLWSREEQFF. In nucleotides, the sequence is TGTGCCAGCAGTTTATGGAGCAGGGAAGAGCAGTTCTTC.